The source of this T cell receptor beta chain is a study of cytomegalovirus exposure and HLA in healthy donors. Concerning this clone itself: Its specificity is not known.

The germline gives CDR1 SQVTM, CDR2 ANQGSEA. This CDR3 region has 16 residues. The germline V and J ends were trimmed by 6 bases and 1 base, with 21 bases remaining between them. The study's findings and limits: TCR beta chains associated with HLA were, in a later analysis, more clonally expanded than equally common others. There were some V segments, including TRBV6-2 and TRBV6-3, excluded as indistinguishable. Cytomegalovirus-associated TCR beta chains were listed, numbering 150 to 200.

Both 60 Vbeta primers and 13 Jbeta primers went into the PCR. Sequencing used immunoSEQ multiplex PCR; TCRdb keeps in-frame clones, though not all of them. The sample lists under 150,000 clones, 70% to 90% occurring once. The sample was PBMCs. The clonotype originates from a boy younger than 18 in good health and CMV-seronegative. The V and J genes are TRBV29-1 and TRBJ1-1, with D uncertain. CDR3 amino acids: CSVDTRGAEKNTEAFF. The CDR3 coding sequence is TGCAGCGTCGACACGCGGGGAGCAGAAAAGAACACTGAAGCTTTCTTT.